This T cell receptor (beta chain) was profiled in a study of blood T cell repertoires in COVID-19. Turning to the study itself: Acute and convalescent COVID-19 specimens originated in the United States, Italy and Spain. Sources were T cells, B-cell-depleted T cells, or PBMCs; the material itself was cDNA or gDNA.

Original data processing: Nucleated cell number was recorded as an estimate derived from reference gene primer amplification. Libraries were prepared by immunoSEQ multiplex PCR; TCRdb keeps only in-frame clonotypes and omits some of them. V, J and clone size are those of that table, while D and trimming were read from the DNA. The table includes around 100,000 clones, 75% to 90% detected once. The CDR3 consists of 16 residues. V lost 3 bases to trimming and J lost 3 bases, with 15 bases between them. Germline V gene lookup returns CDR1 MDHEN and CDR2 SYDVKM. Sample: peripheral blood. The chain carries TRBV28 and TRBJ2-1; the D gene is possibly TRBD2 (6 bases). This clonotype was obtained from a man older than 75 with acute or convalescent COVID-19. The CDR3 loop is CASSLLWGGGYNEQFF. CDR3 in DNA: TGTGCCAGCAGTTTGTTGTGGGGAGGTGGCTACAATGAGCAGTTCTTC.